A single sample is the source of the 9 T cell receptor beta chains below, sequenced in a study of T cell responses to AZD1222 COVID-19 vaccine. Clones were sequenced by immunoSEQ multiplex PCR, and TCRdb holds only the in-frame ones, with some missing. The table has about 140,000 clones, more than 85% seen once. Sequencing used peripheral blood, obtained 28 days after the second AZD1222 dose. The receptors come from an adult who received the AZD1222 COVID-19 vaccine.

This clone was seen a single time. V usage is TRBV6-6 and J usage is TRBJ1-6; D not certain. V was shortened by 7 bases and J by 5 bases, with 12 bases between the two germline ends. This CDR3 has 14 amino acids. The germline gives CDR1 MNHNY, CDR2 SVGAGI (reference sequence). CDR3 residues: CASKLAADNSPLHF. CDR3 nucleotide sequence: TGTGCCAGCAAACTAGCGGCAGATAATTCACCCCTCCACTTT.

The chain carries TRBV5-4 and TRBJ2-5; no clear D. The CDR3 sequence is 15 residues long. Germline V gives CDR1 SGHNT, CDR2 YYREEE (reference sequence). Between the trimmed V and J ends, which lost 2 bases and 2 bases, there was a span of 13 bases. The CDR3 coding sequence is TGTGCCAGCAGCTTAATGGGCGAAGGGCAAGAGACCCAGTACTTC. The encoded protein is CASSLMGEGQETQYF.

This chain connects TRBV18 to TRBJ1-4, with 10 bases aligning to TRBD1. Germline values: CDR1 KGHSH, CDR2 LQKENI. The CDR3 totals 15 residues. J was trimmed by 17 bases and V by 2 bases; bases with no gene match: 14. This CDR3 reads CASSPGTGAAWKLFF. CDR3 bases: TGTGCCAGCTCACCAGGGACAGGGGCGGCGTGGAAGTTATTTTTT. Filled out from reference TRBV18 and TRBJ1-4, the complete variable domain reads NAGVMQNPRHLVRRRGQEARLRCSPMKGHSHVYWYRQLPEEGLKFMVYLQKENIIDESGMPKERFSAEFPKEGPSILRIQQVVRGDSAAYFCASSPGTGAAWKLFFGSGTQLSVL.

This chain links TRBV19 with TRBJ1-1, with 9 bases that match TRBD1. This CDR3 is built from 15 residues. Trimming cost V 6 bases and J 4 bases; bases outside gene matches: 9. Germline V gene data show CDR1 as LNHDA and CDR2 as SQIVND (reference sequence). The CDR3 is CASRIYRGQVTEAFF. The CDR3 nucleotides are TGTGCCAGTAGGATATACAGGGGGCAGGTCACTGAAGCTTTCTTT.

V and J are TRBV11-2 and TRBJ1-6; 8 bases are shared with TRBD1. The V and J ends lost 4 bases and 4 bases, in that order; junction bases with no gene match: 3. CDR1 is SGHAT and CDR2 is FQNNGV in the germline V gene. The CDR3 is made up of 15 amino acids. CDR3 residues: CASSSGQGYNSPLHF. In nucleotides, the CDR3 is TGTGCCAGCAGCTCAGGACAGGGTTATAATTCACCCCTCCACTTT.

CDR3 amino acids: CASSEGLAVYTDTQYF. The CDR3, as DNA: TGTGCCAGCAGCGAGGGACTAGCGGTTTACACAGATACGCAGTATTTT. The chain employs TRBV6-2 or TRBV6-3 and TRBJ2-3; 11 nucleotides match TRBD2. The CDR3 runs 16 residues. Germline V gene sequence: CDR1 MNHEY, CDR2 SVGEGT. Trimming removed 6 bases from V and 2 bases from J; junction bases left unmatched: 7.

The chain recombines TRBV19 with TRBJ1-1; D might be TRBD1 (5 bases). V was shortened by 6 bases and J by 0 bases, with 14 bases between the two germline ends. CDR3 length: 15 residues. Germline V gives CDR1 LNHDA, CDR2 SQIVND (reference sequence). Written as DNA, the CDR3 is TGTGCCAGTAGCGAGACGAGACAGATGAACACTGAAGCTTTCTTT. Translated, it gives CASSETRQMNTEAFF.

The chain joins TRBV29-1 to TRBJ2-7; maybe TRBD2 (6 bases). Germline values: CDR1 SQVTM, CDR2 ANQGSEA. This CDR3 spans 13 amino acids. V gave up 2 bases and J gave up 2 bases, with 10 bases separating them. The CDR3 bases are TGCAGCGTTGAAAAGGACTACGCCTACGAGCAGTACTTC. As protein: CSVEKDYAYEQYF.

The chain recombines TRBV5-1 with TRBJ1-4, with 7 bases identical to TRBD1. The CDR3 is 14 residues long. Germline V gene sequence: CDR1 SGHRS, CDR2 YFSETQ. V dropped 0 bases and J dropped 7; count of bases not matched to a gene: 3. The chain's CDR3 is CASSLGQGGEKLFF. The CDR3 DNA follows: TGCGCCAGCAGCTTGGGACAGGGCGGTGAAAAACTGTTTTTT.